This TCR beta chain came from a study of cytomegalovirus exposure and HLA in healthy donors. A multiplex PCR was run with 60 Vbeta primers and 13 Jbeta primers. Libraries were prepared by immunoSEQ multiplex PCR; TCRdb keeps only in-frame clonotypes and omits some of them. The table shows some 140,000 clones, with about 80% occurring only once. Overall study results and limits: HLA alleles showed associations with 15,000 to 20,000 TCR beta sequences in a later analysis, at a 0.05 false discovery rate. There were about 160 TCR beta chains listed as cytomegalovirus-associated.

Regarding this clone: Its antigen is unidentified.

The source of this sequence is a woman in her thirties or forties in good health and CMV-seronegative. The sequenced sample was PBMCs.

The CDR3 region is CASSLGGLAGDEQYF. In nucleotides, the CDR3 is TGTGCCAGCAGTTTGGGGGGGCTAGCGGGAGACGAGCAGTACTTC. V gene TRBV27 combines with J gene TRBJ2-7, with 10 bases fitting TRBD2. This CDR3 has 15 amino acids. From germline, CDR1 is MNHEY and CDR2 SMNVEV (reference sequence). The ends lost 3 bases at V and 5 bases at J; junction bases unmatched: 7.